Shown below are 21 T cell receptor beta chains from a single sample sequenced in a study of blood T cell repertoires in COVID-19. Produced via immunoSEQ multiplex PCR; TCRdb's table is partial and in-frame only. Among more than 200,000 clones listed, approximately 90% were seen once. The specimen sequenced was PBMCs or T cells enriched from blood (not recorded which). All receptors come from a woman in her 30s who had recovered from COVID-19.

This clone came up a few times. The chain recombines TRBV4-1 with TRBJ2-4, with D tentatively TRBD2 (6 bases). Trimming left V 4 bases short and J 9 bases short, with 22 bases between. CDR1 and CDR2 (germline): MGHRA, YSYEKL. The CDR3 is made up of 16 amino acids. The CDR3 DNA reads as TGCGCCAGCAGCCCCGGGCTGGCGGGGCCAAGGAGCATTCAGTACTTC. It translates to CASSPGLAGPRSIQYF.

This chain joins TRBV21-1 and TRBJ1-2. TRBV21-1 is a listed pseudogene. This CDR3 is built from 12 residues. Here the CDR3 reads CASSSRRRGYTF. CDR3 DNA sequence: TGTGCCAGCAGCTCCCGACGGCGGGGCTACACCTTC.

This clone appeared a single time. The CDR3 loop reads CASSQDRVGNTIYF. The CDR3 DNA reads TGTGCCAGCAGCCAGGACAGGGTTGGAAACACCATATATTTT. The chain carries TRBV28 and TRBJ1-3; 8 bases match TRBD1. V lost 6 bases, J lost 3 bases, and 4 bases stayed unmatched. This CDR3 has 14 residues. Germline V lookup: CDR1 MDHEN, CDR2 SYDVKM.

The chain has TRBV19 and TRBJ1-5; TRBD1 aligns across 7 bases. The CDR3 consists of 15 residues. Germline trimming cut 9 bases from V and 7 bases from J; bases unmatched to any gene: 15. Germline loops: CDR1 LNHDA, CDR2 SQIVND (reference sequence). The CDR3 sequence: CASNSRITGVQPQHF. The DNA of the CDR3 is TGTGCCAGCAACTCCAGAATCACAGGGGTGCAGCCCCAGCATTTT.

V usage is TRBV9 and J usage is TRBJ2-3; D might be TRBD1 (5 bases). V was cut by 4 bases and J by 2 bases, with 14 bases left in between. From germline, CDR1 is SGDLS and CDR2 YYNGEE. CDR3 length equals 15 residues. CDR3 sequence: CASSPSGLSTDTQYF. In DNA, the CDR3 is TGTGCCAGCAGCCCCTCAGGGCTTTCCACAGATACGCAGTATTTT.

The CDR3 DNA follows: TGTGCCAGCAGTCCACTCCCTGGACTAGCGGGAGGGGGGAGCTCCTACAATGAGCAGTTCTTC. Translated, it gives CASSPLPGLAGGGSSYNEQFF. The chain recombines TRBV28 with TRBJ2-1, with TRBD2 identical over 15 bases. The CDR3 contains 21 residues. J lost 0 bases, V lost 5 bases, and 14 bases had no gene match. Looked up from germline, CDR1 is MDHEN and CDR2 is SYDVKM.

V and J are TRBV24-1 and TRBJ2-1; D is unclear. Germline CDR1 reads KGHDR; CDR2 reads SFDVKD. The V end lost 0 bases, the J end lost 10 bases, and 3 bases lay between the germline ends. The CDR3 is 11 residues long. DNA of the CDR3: TGTGCCACCAGTGATTTGCAGGAGCAGTTCTTC. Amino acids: CATSDLQEQFF.

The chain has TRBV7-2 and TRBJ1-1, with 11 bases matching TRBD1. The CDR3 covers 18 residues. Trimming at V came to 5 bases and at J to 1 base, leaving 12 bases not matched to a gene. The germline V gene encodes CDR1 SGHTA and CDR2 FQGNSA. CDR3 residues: CASSRDSGTGGGNTEAFF. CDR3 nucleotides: TGTGCCAGCAGCAGAGACTCCGGGACAGGGGGTGGGAACACTGAAGCTTTCTTT.

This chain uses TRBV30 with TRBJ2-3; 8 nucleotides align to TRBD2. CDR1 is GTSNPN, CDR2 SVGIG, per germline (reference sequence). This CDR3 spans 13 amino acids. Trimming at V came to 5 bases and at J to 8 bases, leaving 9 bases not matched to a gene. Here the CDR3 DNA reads TGTGCCTGGGAACCCCAGCGGGGGTCTACGCAGTATTTT. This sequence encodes CAWEPQRGSTQYF.

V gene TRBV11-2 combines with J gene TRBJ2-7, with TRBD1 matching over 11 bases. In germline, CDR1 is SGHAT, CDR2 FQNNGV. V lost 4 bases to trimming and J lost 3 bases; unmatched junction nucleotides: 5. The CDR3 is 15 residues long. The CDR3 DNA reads TGTGCCAGCAGCTCCCCCGGGACAGGGGGCTACGAGCAGTACTTC. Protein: CASSSPGTGGYEQYF.

The CDR3 protein is CASSPTSLSYNEQFF. CDR3 DNA: TGTGCCAGCAGCCCGACTAGTCTCTCCTACAATGAGCAGTTCTTC. The chain links TRBV7-3 to TRBJ2-1; the D gene is possibly TRBD2 (6 bases). The CDR3 length is 15 residues. Deletions cut 5 bases from V and 0 bases from J, with 11 bases between. Germline V lookup: CDR1 SGHTA, CDR2 FQGTGA.

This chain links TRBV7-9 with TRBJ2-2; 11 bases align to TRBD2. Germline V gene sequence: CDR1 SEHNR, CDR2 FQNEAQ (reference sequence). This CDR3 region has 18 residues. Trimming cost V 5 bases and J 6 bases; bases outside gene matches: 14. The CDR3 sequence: CASSRPGPLAGVPGELFF. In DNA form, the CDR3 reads TGTGCCAGCAGCCGACCCGGCCCACTAGCGGGAGTCCCCGGGGAGCTGTTTTTT.

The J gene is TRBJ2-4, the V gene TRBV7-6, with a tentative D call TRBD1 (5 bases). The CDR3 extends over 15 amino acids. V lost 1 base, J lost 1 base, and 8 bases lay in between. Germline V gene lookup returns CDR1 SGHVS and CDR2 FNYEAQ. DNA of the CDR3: TGTGCCAGCAGCTTAGAGGGGTCGGCCAAAAACATTCAGTACTTC. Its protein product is CASSLEGSAKNIQYF.

CDR3 sequence: CASSLERSYEQYF. The CDR3 coding sequence is TGCGCCAGCAGCTTGGAGCGGTCCTACGAGCAGTACTTC. The chain couples TRBV5-1 to TRBJ2-7; tentative D call: TRBD2 (5 bases). Germline V gene data show CDR1 as SGHRS and CDR2 as YFSETQ. This CDR3 region has 13 residues. V was cut by 0 bases and J by 1 base, with 5 bases left in between.

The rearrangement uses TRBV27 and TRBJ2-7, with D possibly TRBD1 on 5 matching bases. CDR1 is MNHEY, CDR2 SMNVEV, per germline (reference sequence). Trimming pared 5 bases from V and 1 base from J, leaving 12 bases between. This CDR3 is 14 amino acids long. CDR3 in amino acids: CASSPRTYSYEQYF. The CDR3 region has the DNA TGTGCCAGCAGTCCGAGGACATATTCCTACGAGCAGTACTTC.

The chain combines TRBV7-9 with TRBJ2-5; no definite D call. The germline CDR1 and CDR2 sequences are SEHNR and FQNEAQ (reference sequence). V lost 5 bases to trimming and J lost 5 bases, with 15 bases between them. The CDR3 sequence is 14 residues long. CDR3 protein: CASSPSISWETQYF. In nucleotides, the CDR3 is TGTGCCAGCAGCCCTTCTATTTCCTGGGAGACCCAGTACTTC.

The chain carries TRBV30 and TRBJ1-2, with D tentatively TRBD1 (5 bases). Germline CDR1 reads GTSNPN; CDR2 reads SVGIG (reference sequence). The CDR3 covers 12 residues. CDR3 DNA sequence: TGTGCTTGGGCCAGGGAATCCTATGGCTACACCTTC. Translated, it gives CAWARESYGYTF. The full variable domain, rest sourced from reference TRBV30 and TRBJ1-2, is SQTIHQWPATLVQPVGSPLSLECTVEGTSNPNLYWYRQAAGRGLQLLFYSVGIGQISSEVPQNLSASRPQDRQFILSSKKLLLSDSGFYLCAWARESYGYTFGSGTRLTVV.

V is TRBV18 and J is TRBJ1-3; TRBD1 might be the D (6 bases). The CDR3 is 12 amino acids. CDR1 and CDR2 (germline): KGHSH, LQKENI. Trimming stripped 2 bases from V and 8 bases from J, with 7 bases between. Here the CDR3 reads CASSPAGDTIYF. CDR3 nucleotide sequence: TGTGCCAGCTCACCAGCAGGGGACACCATATATTTT.

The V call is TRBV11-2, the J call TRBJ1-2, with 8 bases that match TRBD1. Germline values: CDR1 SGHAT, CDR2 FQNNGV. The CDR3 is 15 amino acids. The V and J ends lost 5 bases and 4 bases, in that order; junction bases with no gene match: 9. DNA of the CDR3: TGTGCCAGCAGCCCGCCAGACAGGGGATCCTATGGCTACACCTTC. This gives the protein CASSPPDRGSYGYTF.

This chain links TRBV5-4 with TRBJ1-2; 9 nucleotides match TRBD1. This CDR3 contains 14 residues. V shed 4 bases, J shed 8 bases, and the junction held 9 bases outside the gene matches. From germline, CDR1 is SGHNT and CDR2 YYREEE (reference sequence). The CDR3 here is CASSRTGVLRGYTF. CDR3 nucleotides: TGTGCCAGCAGCAGGACAGGGGTCCTGAGAGGCTACACCTTC.

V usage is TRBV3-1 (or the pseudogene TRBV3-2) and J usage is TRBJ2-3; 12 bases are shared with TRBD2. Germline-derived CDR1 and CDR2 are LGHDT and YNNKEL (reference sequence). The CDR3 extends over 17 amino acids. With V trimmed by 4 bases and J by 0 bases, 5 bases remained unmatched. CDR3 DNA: TGTGCCAGCAGCCCGGGACTAGCGGGTCCAAGCACAGATACGCAGTATTTT. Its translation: CASSPGLAGPSTDTQYF.